Below, one TCR beta chain is given with its context. The target antigen is unknown. The record originates from a study of T cell responses to AZD1222 COVID-19 vaccine. The study, taken as a whole, reports: Recipients of AZD1222 seropositive at baseline numbered only 6 or 7.

V lost 4 bases and J lost 2, with 11 bases in between. The germline V gene has CDR1 SGHDN and CDR2 FVKESK. This CDR3 is 14 amino acids long. Repertoires were generated with immunoSEQ multiplex PCR, while TCRdb's copy carries only in-frame clones and drops some. The data contain roughly 250,000 clones, 85% to 95% of them seen just once; the ten biggest clones take up roughly 0.5%. The clonotype originates from an adult in good health. This chain uses TRBV14 with TRBJ2-5, with no clear D. The starting material was peripheral blood, obtained on day 0 of AZD1222 vaccination. The CDR3: CASSLNYGQETQYF. The CDR3 region has the DNA TGTGCCAGCAGCCTTAACTATGGGCAAGAGACCCAGTACTTC.